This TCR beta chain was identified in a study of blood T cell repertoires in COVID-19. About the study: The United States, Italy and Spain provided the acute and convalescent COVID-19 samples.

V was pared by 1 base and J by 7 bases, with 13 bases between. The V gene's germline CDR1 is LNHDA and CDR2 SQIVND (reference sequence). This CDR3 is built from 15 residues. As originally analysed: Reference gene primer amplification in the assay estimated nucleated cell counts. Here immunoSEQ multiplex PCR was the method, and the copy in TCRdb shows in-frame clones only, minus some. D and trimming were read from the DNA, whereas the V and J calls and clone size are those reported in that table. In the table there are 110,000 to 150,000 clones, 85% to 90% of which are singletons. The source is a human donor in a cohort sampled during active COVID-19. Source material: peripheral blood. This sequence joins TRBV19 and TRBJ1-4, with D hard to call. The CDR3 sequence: CASSIVRARGEKLFF. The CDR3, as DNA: TGTGCCAGTAGTATAGTAAGGGCTCGGGGTGAAAAACTGTTTTTT. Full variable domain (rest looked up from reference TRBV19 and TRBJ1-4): DGGITQSPKYLFRKEGQNVTLSCEQNLNHDAMYWYRQDPGQGLRLIYYSQIVNDFQKGDIAEGYSVSREKKESFPLTVTSAQKNPTAFYLCASSIVRARGEKLFFGSGTQLSVL.